This passage covers 10 T cell receptor beta chains from one sample sequenced in a study of T cell repertoires in cytomegalovirus infection. Antigens of these TCRs are unknown. TCRdb fed the reads into MiXCR, producing one record per CDR3 protein. The sample records about 500,000 distinct CDR3 sequences, roughly 34% being singletons. The sequences come from cultured PBMCs, collected from culture after CMV antigen stimulation. The receptors originated from a human donor in good health (CMV status not recorded). Some clones in this sample may be carry-over from other donors' samples.

The V gene is TRBV6-2 or TRBV6-3, the J gene TRBJ2-7, with TRBD2 as a possible D gene (5 bases). Germline-derived CDR1 and CDR2 are MNHEY and SVGEGT. The CDR3 totals 17 residues. V was clipped by 5 bases and J by 3 bases, with 23 bases between them. The CDR3 loop is CASSLLLTNANNYEQYF. The CDR3 region has the DNA TGTGCCAGCAGTCTTCTCTTGACTAACGCCAACAACTACGAGCAGTACTTC.

This clonotype has only a few counts. The chain carries TRBV11-3 and TRBJ2-5; 8 bases match TRBD1. Germline V lookup: CDR1 SGHNT, CDR2 YENEEA. The CDR3 is 17 residues long. V lost 1 base and J lost 5; bases outside the gene matches: 12. This chain's CDR3 is CASSLGAGTGGVETQYF. CDR3 coding DNA: TGTGCCAGCAGCTTAGGGGCAGGGACAGGAGGAGTGGAGACCCAGTACTTC.

The chain links TRBV7-2 to TRBJ2-7, with D perhaps matching TRBD2 (7 bases). Germline V gene sequence: CDR1 SGHTA, CDR2 FQGNSA. The V end was cut by 5 bases, the J end by 5 bases, with 16 bases between. The CDR3 is 14 amino acids. CDR3 nucleotides: TGTGCCAGCAGCCCGGTTGGGGGGGCCAACGAGCAGTACTTC. Protein product: CASSPVGGANEQYF.

This clonotype was observed once. The junction shows a germline mismatch at one end, possibly a read error. The J gene is TRBJ1-2, the V gene TRBV4-3; 8 bases fit TRBD1. This CDR3 region has 17 residues. Germline V gene lookup returns CDR1 LGHNA and CDR2 YSLEER. CDR3 nucleotides: TGCGCCAGCCGCCAGGGGGCAGACAGGGTAGCTAACTATGGCTACACCTTC. This encodes CASRQGADRVANYGYTF.

This clonotype has a count of ten or more. This sequence joins TRBV7-2 and TRBJ1-1; TRBD1 is a possible D gene (5 bases). The CDR3 is 13 amino acids. Germline CDR1 SGHTA, CDR2 FQGNSA. The V end was cut by 6 bases, the J end by 1 base, with 9 bases between. This CDR3 is CASSHDRNTEAFF. Here the CDR3 DNA reads TGTGCCAGCAGTCACGACAGGAACACTGAAGCTTTCTTT.

The sample holds a few counts of this clonotype. The chain uses TRBV11-2 and TRBJ2-7, with D uncertain. V was shortened by 1 base and J by 5 bases, with 15 bases between the two germline ends. This CDR3 comprises 15 residues. Germline V gene data show CDR1 as SGHAT and CDR2 as FQNNGV. In DNA, the CDR3 is TGTGCCAGCAGCTTAGGGACCGCAATTCAAGACGAGCAGTACGTC. As protein: CASSLGTAIQDEQYV.

V is TRBV20-1 and J is TRBJ1-1; 9 bases line up with TRBD1. Germline CDR1 DFQATT, CDR2 SNEGSKA (reference sequence). The V and J ends lost 3 bases and 8 bases, in that order; junction bases with no gene match: 10. The CDR3 spans 14 residues. The CDR3 DNA is TGCAGTGCTAGTCCGGGACAGGGAAGACGGGAAGCTTTCTTT. It encodes CSASPGQGRREAFF.

This clonotype was detected a few times. The V call is TRBV11-2, the J call TRBJ2-7; no definite D call. Trimming removed 0 bases from V and 6 bases from J, with 15 bases in between. The length of the CDR3 is 15 residues. Germline CDR1 is SGHAT and CDR2 is FQNNGV. The CDR3 DNA sequence: TGTGCCAGCAGCTTAGACCCATCTTTCAGCTCCGAGCAGTACGTC. Translating gives CASSLDPSFSSEQYV.

The chain is built from TRBV4-1 and TRBJ2-1; D remains unclear. Germline loops: CDR1 MGHRA, CDR2 YSYEKL. Deletions cut 0 bases from V and 4 bases from J, with 7 bases between. CDR3 length: 14 residues. For the CDR3, the DNA is TGCGCCAGCAGCCAAGAGTGGTTTTACAATGAGCAGTTCTTC. This translates into CASSQEWFYNEQFF.

This clonotype was recorded a few times. The rearrangement links TRBV5-4 to TRBJ2-3; a weak D match, TRBD2 (7 bases). The CDR3 covers 14 residues. CDR1 is SGHNT and CDR2 is YYREEE in the germline V gene (reference sequence). V was trimmed by 3 bases and J by 6 bases, leaving 14 bases between them. The DNA of the CDR3 is TGTGCCAGCAGCTACGTGGGGGGGCTGGATACGCAGTATTTT. Translating it yields CASSYVGGLDTQYF.